This T cell receptor (beta chain) emerged from a study of shared clonotypes between healthy human individuals. Study overall: The study used three CD4 naive, three CD4 memory, two CD8 naive and one CD8 memory plate per donor. Regarding the study as a whole: Blood was the sole source, and tissue repertoires probably differ. With a handful of donors compared, 4% to 5% of naive CD4 clonotypes were shared.

In regard to this clone: As yet, its antigen is unknown.

Assay: immunoSEQ multiplex PCR; the TCRdb copy retains only in-frame clones and omits some. The repertoire holds a few hundred thousand clones, more than 95% seen once, with about 0.06% in the top ten. Every contributor of samples was a Caucasian grown-up residing in Nashville, Tennessee. This sequence was found in a woman aged 25-40 years in good health. Sequencing was carried out using naive CD4+ T cells sorted from blood. Regarding subset: CD45RA+ positively selected.

CDR3 DNA sequence: TGTGCCAGCAGTTACTCGAGAGGGCTACCTAATGAAAAACTGTTTTTT. Encoded protein: CASSYSRGLPNEKLFF. V usage is TRBV6-6 and J usage is TRBJ1-4, with D unresolved. CDR1 is MNHNY, CDR2 SVGAGI, per germline (reference sequence). The CDR3 covers 16 residues. Trimming left V 0 bases short and J 3 bases short, with 11 bases between.